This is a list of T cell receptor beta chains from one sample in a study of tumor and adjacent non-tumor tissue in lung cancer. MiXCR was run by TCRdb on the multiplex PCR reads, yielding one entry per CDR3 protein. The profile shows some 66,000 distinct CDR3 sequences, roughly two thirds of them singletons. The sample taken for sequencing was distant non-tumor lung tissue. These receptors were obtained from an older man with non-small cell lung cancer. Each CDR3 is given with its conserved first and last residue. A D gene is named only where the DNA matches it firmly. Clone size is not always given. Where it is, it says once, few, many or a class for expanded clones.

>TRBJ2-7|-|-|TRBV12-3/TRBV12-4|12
CANSPTYYKQCF
TGTGCCAACAGTCCGACATACTACAAGCAGTGCTTC
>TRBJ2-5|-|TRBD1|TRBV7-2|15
CASIKTGTGVETQYF
TGTGCCAGCATCAAAACCGGGACAGGGGTTGAGACCCAGTACTTC
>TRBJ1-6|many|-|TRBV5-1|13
CASSPEGTGTLHF
TGCGCCAGCAGCCCGGAGGGTACCGGAACCCTCCACTTT
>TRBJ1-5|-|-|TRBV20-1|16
CSASPAGGRSNQPQHF
TGCAGTGCTAGCCCGGCGGGGGGCCGGAGCAATCAGCCCCAGCATTTT
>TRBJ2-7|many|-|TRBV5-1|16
CASRLVKGTVIYEQYF
TGCGCCAGCAGGTTGGTTAAGGGGACGGTTATCTACGAGCAGTACTTC
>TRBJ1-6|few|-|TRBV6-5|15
CASIRTVPTQVPLHF
TGTGCCAGCATTAGGACCGTACCTACCCAGGTACCCCTCCACTTT
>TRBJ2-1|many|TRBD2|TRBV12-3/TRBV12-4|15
CASSKLAGVYNEQFF
TGTGCCAGCAGCAAACTAGCGGGAGTCTACAATGAGCAGTTCTTC
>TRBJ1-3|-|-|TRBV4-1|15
CASSQDPGTVNTVYF
TGCGCCAGCAGCCAAGACCCAGGGACTGTAAACACCGTATATTTT
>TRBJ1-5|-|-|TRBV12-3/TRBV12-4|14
CVSSSSHSEQPQHF
TGTGTTAGCAGTTCGAGTCACTCGGAGCAGCCCCAGCATTTT
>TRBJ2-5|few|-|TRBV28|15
CASNPDRLEQETQYF
TGTGCCAGCAACCCCGACAGGTTGGAACAAGAGACCCAGTACTTC
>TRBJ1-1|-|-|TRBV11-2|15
CASRIRWTENTEAFF
TGCGCCAGCAGAATAAGATGGACAGAGAACACTGAAGCTTTCTTT
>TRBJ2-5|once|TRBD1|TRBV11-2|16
CVSSFHRTGYQETQYF
TGTGTCAGCAGCTTTCACCGGACAGGGTACCAAGAGACCCAGTACTTC
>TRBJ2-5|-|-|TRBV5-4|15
CASSLDQEHQETQYF
TGTGCCAGTAGCCTTGACCAGGAGCACCAAGAGACCCAGTACTTC
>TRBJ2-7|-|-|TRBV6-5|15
CASSDRWQGSYEQYF
TGTGCCAGCAGTGACCGATGGCAGGGCTCCTACGAGCAGTACTTC
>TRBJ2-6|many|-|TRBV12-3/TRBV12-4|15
CASSLMGFGANVLTF
TGTGCCAGCAGTTTGATGGGCTTTGGGGCCAACGTCCTGACTTTC
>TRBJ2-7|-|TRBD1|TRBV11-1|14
CASCLDRGPDEQYF
TGTGCTAGCTGCTTGGACAGGGGGCCAGACGAGCAGTACTTC
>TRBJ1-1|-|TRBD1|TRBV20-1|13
CSASQGVGTEAFF
TGCAGTGCTTCCCAGGGGGTTGGCACTGAAGCTTTCTTT
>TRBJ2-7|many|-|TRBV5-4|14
CASSPGRGRDEQYF
TGTGCCAGCAGCCCGGGGCGGGGTCGGGACGAGCAGTACTTC
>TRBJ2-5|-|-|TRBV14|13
CTSSDGAQETQYF
TGTACCAGCAGTGACGGGGCCCAAGAGACCCAGTACTTC
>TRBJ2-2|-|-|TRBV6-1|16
CASSDSQGSDAGELLF
TGTGCTAGCAGTGATTCACAGGGTTCGGACGCCGGGGAGCTGCTTTTT
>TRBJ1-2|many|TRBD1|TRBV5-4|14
CASSRTGEAYGYTF
TGTGCCAGCAGCCGGACAGGGGAGGCCTATGGCTACACCTTC
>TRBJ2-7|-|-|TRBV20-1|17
CSASGVQGRRGPYEQYF
TGCAGTGCTAGCGGCGTACAGGGCCGGAGGGGACCCTACGAGCAGTACTTC
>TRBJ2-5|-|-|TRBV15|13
CVTSRDNRETQYF
TGTGTCACCAGCAGAGATAATCGAGAGACCCAGTACTTC
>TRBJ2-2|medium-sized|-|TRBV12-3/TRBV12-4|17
CASSDHLGGADTGELFF
TGTGCCAGCAGTGACCACCTGGGGGGCGCAGATACCGGGGAGCTGTTTTTT
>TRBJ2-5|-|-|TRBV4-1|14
CASSHALYQETQYF
TGCGCTAGCAGCCATGCACTGTACCAAGAGACCCAGTACTTC
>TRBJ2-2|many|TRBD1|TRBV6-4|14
CASRTGDDGGELFF
TGTGCCAGCAGAACAGGGGACGACGGCGGGGAGCTGTTTTTT
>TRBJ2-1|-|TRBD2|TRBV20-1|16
CSASPSGGRVIDEQSF
TGCAGTGCTAGTCCTAGCGGGGGAAGGGTCATTGACGAGCAGTCCTTC
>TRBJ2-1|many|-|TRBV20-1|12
CSAGGHRNEQFF
TGCAGTGCTGGGGGACACCGCAATGAGCAGTTCTTC
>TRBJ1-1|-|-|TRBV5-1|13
CANSFSENTEAFF
TGCGCCAACAGCTTCAGTGAGAACACTGAAGCTTTCTTT
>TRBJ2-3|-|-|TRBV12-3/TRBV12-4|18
CASSFRSDSTAIPDTQYF
TGTGCCAGCAGTTTTCGATCGGATTCCACGGCGATCCCAGATACGCAGTATTTT
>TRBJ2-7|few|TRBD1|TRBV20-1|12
CSAIARGNEQYF
TGCAGTGCTATAGCCAGGGGGAACGAGCAGTACTTC
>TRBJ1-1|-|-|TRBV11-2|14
CASSKTLWGTEASF
TGTGCCAGCAGCAAGACCCTATGGGGGACTGAAGCTTCCTTT
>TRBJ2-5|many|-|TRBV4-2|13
CASSQSPQETQYF
TGTGCCAGCAGCCAATCCCCTCAAGAGACCCAGTACTTC
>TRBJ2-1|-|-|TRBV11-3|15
CPSSLLGGVNNEQFF
TGTCCCAGTAGCCTTCTAGGGGGGGTTAACAATGAGCAGTTCTTC
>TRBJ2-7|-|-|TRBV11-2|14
CASSLDVPSNEQYF
TGTGCCAGCAGCTTAGATGTCCCCTCCAACGAGCAGTACTTC
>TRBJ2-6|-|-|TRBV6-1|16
CASSAEDSSGANVVTF
TGTGCCAGTAGTGCCGAGGACAGCTCTGGGGCCAACGTCGTTACCTTC
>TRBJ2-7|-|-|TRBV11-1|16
CASSLVRLVDFYEQYF
TGTGCTAGCAGCTTAGTGCGACTAGTGGACTTCTACGAGCAGTACTTC
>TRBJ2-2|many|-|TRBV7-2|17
CASSLNWGGPGTGELFF
TGTGCCAGCAGCTTGAATTGGGGGGGGCCCGGCACCGGGGAGCTGTTTTTT
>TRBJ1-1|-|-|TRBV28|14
CAITLERGITEAFF
TGTGCCATCACTTTGGAGAGGGGGATCACCGAAGCTTTCTTT
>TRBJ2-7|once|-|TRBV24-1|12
CATRDLGNEQYF
TGTGCCACCAGGGACTTAGGGAACGAGCAGTACTTC
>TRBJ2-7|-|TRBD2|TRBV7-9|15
CASSFPRGSGREQYF
TGTGCCAGCAGCTTCCCCCGCGGGAGCGGCAGAGAGCAGTACTTC
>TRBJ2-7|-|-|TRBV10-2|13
CANSEGEVWEQCF
TGCGCCAACAGTGAAGGGGAAGTTTGGGAGCAGTGCTTC